Listed here are 23 T cell receptor beta chains from one sample, sequenced in a study of OX40 agonist ivuxolimab in advanced cancers. Measured with immunoSEQ multiplex PCR; TCRdb has only the in-frame clones, and not every one. The sample has about 83,000 clones; under 90% are singletons. The sample was CD4+ or CD8+ T cells sorted from blood, taken in a trial of the OX40 agonist ivuxolimab. Receptors were obtained from an adult with an advanced solid tumor such as melanoma, head and neck, liver or kidney cancer.

This clone has just one count. The chain has TRBV15 and TRBJ1-2, with 7 bases aligning to TRBD1. The CDR3 has 13 residues. Germline V gene sequence: CDR1 LNHNV, CDR2 YYDKDF (reference sequence). J gave up 7 bases and V 1 base, and 3 bases lay outside the gene matches. This CDR3 reads CATSRGGGGGYTF. DNA of the CDR3: TGTGCCACCAGCAGAGGAGGGGGCGGTGGCTACACCTTC.

Points on this clone: The same CDR3 arises from other DNA sequences in this sample as well. This chain links TRBV30 with TRBJ1-5, with D uncertain. The CDR3 contains 13 residues. V lost 0 bases to trimming and J lost 7 bases, with 10 bases between them. Germline CDR1 and CDR2: GTSNPN and SVGIG (reference sequence). The CDR3 region has the DNA TGTGCCTGGAGTGTAGGAGGTCTCCAGCCCCAGCATTTT. It translates to CAWSVGGLQPQHF.

This clone has only one observation. The chain is built from TRBV9 and TRBJ1-6, with no clear D. Between the trimmed V and J ends, which lost 0 bases and 11 bases, there was a span of 12 bases. CDR3 length: 14 residues. In germline, CDR1 is SGDLS, CDR2 YYNGEE. CDR3 in amino acids: CASSVATGMAPLHF. In DNA form, the CDR3 reads TGTGCCAGCAGCGTAGCTACCGGGATGGCACCCCTCCACTTT.

This clone has just a few counts. V gene TRBV4-2 combines with J gene TRBJ2-3; 7 positions agree with TRBD1. Looked up from germline, CDR1 is LGHNA and CDR2 is YNFKEQ. V dropped 4 bases and J dropped 2; count of bases not matched to a gene: 6. The CDR3 spans 15 residues. CDR3 nucleotides: TGTGCCAGCAGCCCAGGCAGGGGGTTCACAGATACGCAGTATTTT. Its translation: CASSPGRGFTDTQYF.

This rearrangement joins TRBV18 to TRBJ2-3, with TRBD1 identical over 9 bases. CDR1 is KGHSH, CDR2 LQKENI, per germline. This CDR3 is built from 15 residues. The V and J ends lost 5 bases and 4 bases, in that order; junction bases with no gene match: 7. As DNA, the CDR3 is TGTGCCAGCTCAATCGGGACAGGGAGGTCAGATACGCAGTATTTT. Protein sequence: CASSIGTGRSDTQYF.

This clone has just one count. V and J are TRBV5-4 and TRBJ2-3; 11 bases are a match to TRBD2. Trimming at V came to 4 bases and at J to 0 bases, leaving 10 bases not matched to a gene. Looked up from germline, CDR1 is SGHNT and CDR2 is YYREEE (reference sequence). The CDR3 covers 18 residues. CDR3 sequence: CASSQWASGGTSTDTQYF. In nucleotides, the CDR3 is TGTGCCAGCAGCCAGTGGGCTAGCGGGGGGACTAGCACAGATACGCAGTATTTT.

The chain has TRBV11-2 and TRBJ2-3; no reliable D call. Germline V CDR1 and CDR2: SGHAT, FQNNGV. Trimming removed 5 bases from V and 10 bases from J, with 13 bases in between. The CDR3 is 12 amino acids. The CDR3 here is CASSPTTSAQYF. DNA of the CDR3: TGTGCCAGCAGCCCCACGACGAGTGCGCAGTATTTT.

The chain is built from TRBV7-9 and TRBJ2-7, with 7 bases aligning to TRBD1. Germline trimming cut 2 bases from V and 5 bases from J; bases unmatched to any gene: 6. The CDR3 length is 14 residues. The V gene's germline CDR1 is SEHNR and CDR2 FQNEAQ (reference sequence). In DNA form, the CDR3 reads TGTGCCAGCAGCTTAACGCAGGGGGACAACGAGCAGTACTTC. Translated, it gives CASSLTQGDNEQYF.

This chain joins TRBV27 and TRBJ2-7; D might be TRBD2 (6 bases). Germline CDR1 is MNHEY and CDR2 is SMNVEV (reference sequence). The V gene lost 5 bases and the J gene lost 4 bases, with 18 bases spanning the gap. This CDR3 contains 15 residues. CDR3 bases: TGTGCCAGCAGTAGGGGCGGGACTGACTTATACGAGCAGTACTTC. It translates to CASSRGGTDLYEQYF.

This chain connects TRBV5-4 to TRBJ2-1, with TRBD1 matching over 7 bases. The V gene end was trimmed by 0 bases and the J gene end by 2 bases; junction bases not matched to a gene: 2. Germline V lookup: CDR1 SGHNT, CDR2 YYREEE (reference sequence). The CDR3 contains 15 residues. CDR3: CASSLEGAAYNEQFF. The CDR3 DNA reads as TGTGCCAGCAGCTTGGAGGGGGCAGCCTACAATGAGCAGTTCTTC.

The rearrangement links TRBV19 to TRBJ2-7; TRBD2 aligns across 11 bases. The trim removed 5 bases at V and 2 bases at J, leaving 5 bases unmatched. The germline CDR1 and CDR2 sequences are LNHDA and SQIVND (reference sequence). This CDR3 comprises 15 residues. The CDR3 DNA follows: TGTGCCAGTAGTCTGGGACTAGCGGAGGCCTACGAGCAGTACTTC. Its protein is CASSLGLAEAYEQYF.

This chain uses TRBV28 with TRBJ2-7; D gene unclear. The CDR3 is made up of 14 amino acids. Germline loops: CDR1 MDHEN, CDR2 SYDVKM. Trimming left V 6 bases short and J 4 bases short, with 16 bases between. CDR3 loop: CASSDPILPYEQYF. As DNA, the CDR3 is TGTGCCAGCAGCGACCCTATACTACCTTACGAGCAGTACTTC. Using reference TRBV28 and TRBJ2-7 for the parts outside the CDR3, the full variable domain is DVKVTQSSRYLVKRTGEKVFLECVQDMDHENMFWYRQDPGLGLRLIYFSYDVKMKEKGDIPEGYSVSREKKERFSLILESASTNQTSMYLCASSDPILPYEQYFGPGTRLTVT.

The chain couples TRBV7-2 to TRBJ1-3, with D hard to call. V shed 4 bases and J shed 2 bases, with 6 bases lying between them. This CDR3 region has 13 residues. The germline V gene has CDR1 SGHTA and CDR2 FQGNSA. The CDR3 sequence is CASSSVTGNTIYF. Written as DNA, the CDR3 is TGTGCCAGCAGCTCGGTGACTGGAAACACCATATATTTT.

This sequence joins TRBV4-3 and TRBJ2-3, with D unclear. This CDR3 has 15 amino acids. CDR1 is LGHNA and CDR2 is YSLEER in the germline V gene. With 0 bases removed from V and 0 bases from J, the gap between germline ends came to 7 bases. The CDR3 DNA sequence: TGCGCCAGCAGCCAAGAGTACATTAGCACAGATACGCAGTATTTT. Translating gives CASSQEYISTDTQYF.

V and J are TRBV11-2 and TRBJ2-3; a weak D match, TRBD2 (6 bases). The germline V and J ends were trimmed by 5 bases and 4 bases, with 22 bases remaining between them. The germline V gene has CDR1 SGHAT and CDR2 FQNNGV. CDR3 length: 17 residues. The CDR3 reads CASSPRGAGDGADTQYF. CDR3 DNA: TGTGCCAGCAGCCCCCGGGGAGCGGGCGACGGGGCAGATACGCAGTATTTT.

V is TRBV5-1 and J is TRBJ2-2, with D maybe TRBD2 (5 bases). The germline gives CDR1 SGHRS, CDR2 YFSETQ. CDR3 length: 15 residues. Trimming pared 4 bases from V and 6 bases from J, leaving 16 bases between. The CDR3, as DNA: TGCGCCAGCAGCCTGGTCGGGGAAACGGCCGGGGAGCTGTTTTTT. Encoded protein: CASSLVGETAGELFF.

The V call is TRBV28, the J call TRBJ1-2; no reliable D call. Germline values: CDR1 MDHEN, CDR2 SYDVKM. V lost 2 bases and J lost 5, with 6 bases in between. The CDR3 loop spans 12 amino acids. CDR3 region: CASSLGGYGYTF. CDR3 nucleotide sequence: TGTGCCAGCAGTTTAGGAGGGTATGGCTACACCTTC.

This chain links TRBV7-2 with TRBJ1-4, with D possibly TRBD1 on 6 matching bases. The CDR3 is made up of 13 amino acids. The V and J ends lost 8 bases and 6 bases respectively, with 13 bases between them. Germline CDR1 reads SGHTA; CDR2 reads FQGNSA. CDR3 amino acids: CASRQQGDEKLFF. CDR3 sequence (DNA): TGTGCCAGCCGCCAACAGGGCGATGAAAAACTGTTTTTT.

The V gene is TRBV6-1, the J gene TRBJ2-7; TRBD1 aligns across 12 bases. The CDR3 has 16 residues. V gave up 2 bases and J gave up 7 bases; unmatched junction bases: 9. Germline V gene lookup returns CDR1 MNHNS and CDR2 SASEGT. This chain's CDR3 is CASSERVGDRGREQYF. CDR3 nucleotides: TGTGCCAGCAGTGAAAGGGTGGGGGACAGGGGGCGTGAGCAGTACTTC.

This CDR3 is CASSIRQGKADTQYF. Written as DNA, the CDR3 is TGTGCCAGCAGCATTCGACAGGGGAAGGCAGATACGCAGTATTTT. This chain connects TRBV7-9 to TRBJ2-3; 8 nucleotides line up with TRBD1. Germline V gene lookup returns CDR1 SEHNR and CDR2 FQNEAQ (reference sequence). This CDR3 contains 15 residues. J was trimmed by 4 bases and V by 5 bases; bases with no gene match: 8.

The rearrangement links TRBV20-1 to TRBJ2-7; no firm D call. V was cut by 6 bases and J by 2 bases, with 5 bases left in between. In germline, CDR1 is DFQATT, CDR2 SNEGSKA (reference sequence). This CDR3 region has 10 residues. The CDR3 spells CSAETYEQYF. The DNA for the CDR3 is TGCAGTGCCGAAACCTACGAGCAGTACTTC.

The V and J genes are TRBV11-2 and TRBJ2-7, with 7 bases fitting TRBD1. There are 14 residues in the CDR3. V dropped 8 bases and J dropped 3; count of bases not matched to a gene: 10. Germline assignment: CDR1 SGHAT and CDR2 FQNNGV. CDR3 coding DNA: TGTGCCAGCGCCCCTGGGGGACAGAACTACGAGCAGTACTTC. It yields the protein CASAPGGQNYEQYF.

The genes are TRBV6-6 and TRBJ2-7, with TRBD2 matching over 7 bases. Germline-derived CDR1 and CDR2 are MNHNY and SVGAGI (reference sequence). The CDR3 consists of 15 residues. The V and J ends lost 5 bases and 3 bases, in that order; junction bases with no gene match: 10. The CDR3 sequence: CASSASYGGNYEQYF. The CDR3 nucleotides read TGTGCCAGCAGTGCCTCCTACGGGGGGAACTACGAGCAGTACTTC.